A selection of T cell receptor beta chains follows, all from one sample in a study of human T cells and chemical hapten exposure. TCRdb processed the RACE reads anew with MiXCR; each CDR3 protein has one entry. Altogether approximately 320,000 distinct CDR3 sequences are present, 4.5% to 7% being singletons, with the ten largest covering over 6.5%. This sample comprised whole blood, obtained in connection with sensitization to the hapten diphenylcyclopropenone (DPC). These receptor sequences come from a woman between 18 and 29 years old with alopecia areata. Some clones in this sample may be carry-over from other donors' samples. The CDR3 runs from the conserved cysteine through the conserved F or W. The order of the fields is D gene, V gene, clone size, J gene, CDR3 DNA, CDR3 protein. The D gene is left open where the match is weak. The listing skips clone size in some rows; elsewhere it reads once, few, many or a size class.

d_call: -
v_call: TRBV9
clone_size: few
j_call: TRBJ2-1
cdr3_nt: TGTGCCAGCAGCGTAGGAGGTCAGGGGTGGAAGTTCTTC
cdr3_aa: CASSVGGQGWKFF

d_call: -
v_call: TRBV7-8
clone_size: few
j_call: TRBJ1-2
cdr3_nt: TGTGCCAGCAGCTTGGAGACCGGGACGATCTATGGCTACACCTTC
cdr3_aa: CASSLETGTIYGYTF

d_call: -
v_call: TRBV18
clone_size: few
j_call: TRBJ2-3
cdr3_nt: TGTGCCAGCTCACCACGAGACGTTTACAATACGCAGTATTTT
cdr3_aa: CASSPRDVYNTQYF

d_call: -
v_call: TRBV4-3
clone_size: many
j_call: TRBJ2-1
cdr3_nt: TGCGCCAGCAGCCAAGATAGGCTAGCGAGGAATGAGCAGTTCTTC
cdr3_aa: CASSQDRLARNEQFF

d_call: -
v_call: TRBV27
clone_size: few
j_call: TRBJ2-3
cdr3_nt: TGTGCCAGCAGTTTATACGTAGCAGATACGCAGTATTTT
cdr3_aa: CASSLYVADTQYF

d_call: TRBD2
v_call: TRBV6-5
clone_size: many
j_call: TRBJ2-1
cdr3_nt: TGTGCCAGCAGTTACGGACTAGCGGGGGGAGGTAATGAGCAGTTCTTC
cdr3_aa: CASSYGLAGGGNEQFF

d_call: -
v_call: TRBV9
clone_size: -
j_call: TRBJ2-7
cdr3_nt: TGTGCCAGCAGCGTAGAGCAGTCCCGATGGGAAGAGCAGTACTTC
cdr3_aa: CASSVEQSRWEEQYF

d_call: -
v_call: TRBV5-4
clone_size: few
j_call: TRBJ1-4
cdr3_nt: TGTGCCAGCAGCTTGTGGCAAGAGGCGGCTTTTAATGAAAAACTGTTTTTT
cdr3_aa: CASSLWQEAAFNEKLFF

d_call: -
v_call: TRBV3-1
clone_size: -
j_call: TRBJ2-7
cdr3_nt: TGTGCCAGCAGCCAAGTGGCAGACGTCTCCTACGAGCAGTACTTC
cdr3_aa: CASSQVADVSYEQYF

d_call: TRBD1
v_call: TRBV25-1
clone_size: -
j_call: TRBJ1-1
cdr3_nt: TGTGCCAGCAGTACCACAGGGGGGACTGAAGCTTTCTTT
cdr3_aa: CASSTTGGTEAFF